Sequencing of this T cell receptor beta chain was carried out in a study of blood T cell repertoires in COVID-19. The overall study: Acute-phase and convalescent COVID-19 samples originated in the United States, Italy and Spain. The cDNA or gDNA used as material had been derived from T cells, B-cell-depleted T cells, or PBMCs.

Germline V lookup: CDR1 LNHDA, CDR2 SQIVND (reference sequence). This CDR3 region has 15 residues. V shed 5 bases and J shed 1 base, with 14 bases lying between them. Original processing notes: Scientists estimated how many nucleated cells there were by amplifying reference gene primers. Only in-frame clones appear in the TCRdb table, and some are missing; sequencing was by immunoSEQ multiplex PCR. The DNA was the basis for D and trimming; V, J and clone size are from that table. Of approximately 51,000 clones in the sample, approximately 85% were seen once. The rearrangement links TRBV19 to TRBJ1-2; D unclear. The receptor was isolated from a human donor in a cohort sampled during active COVID-19. The sequenced material came from peripheral blood. This CDR3 reads CASSPGLGGNYGYTF. For the CDR3, the DNA is TGTGCCAGTAGTCCCGGACTGGGCGGTAACTATGGCTACACCTTC.